Below, one T cell receptor (beta chain) is given with its context. What it binds is not known. The data were taken from a study of OX40 agonist ivuxolimab in advanced cancers. CDR3 size: 14 residues. Whole-study results and caveats: The expanded peripheral T cells' antigen specificity was not determined. Expanded clones were, on average, more numerous in CD8+ T cells than in CD4+.

Assay used: immunoSEQ multiplex PCR; TCRdb lists only in-frame clones, some missing. Found here are about 79,000 clones, roughly 94% of them singletons; the top ten hold around 9.6%. The chain is built from TRBV12-2 and TRBJ1-5. TRBV12-2 is termed a pseudogene. The receptor comes from an adult with an advanced solid tumor such as melanoma, head and neck, liver or kidney cancer. The sequenced sample was CD4+ or CD8+ T cells sorted from blood, obtained in a trial of the OX40 agonist ivuxolimab. The CDR3 protein is CASRFFGSIRDQHF. In DNA, the CDR3 is TGTGCAAGTCGCTTTTTTGGATCGATAAGGGACCAGCATTTT.